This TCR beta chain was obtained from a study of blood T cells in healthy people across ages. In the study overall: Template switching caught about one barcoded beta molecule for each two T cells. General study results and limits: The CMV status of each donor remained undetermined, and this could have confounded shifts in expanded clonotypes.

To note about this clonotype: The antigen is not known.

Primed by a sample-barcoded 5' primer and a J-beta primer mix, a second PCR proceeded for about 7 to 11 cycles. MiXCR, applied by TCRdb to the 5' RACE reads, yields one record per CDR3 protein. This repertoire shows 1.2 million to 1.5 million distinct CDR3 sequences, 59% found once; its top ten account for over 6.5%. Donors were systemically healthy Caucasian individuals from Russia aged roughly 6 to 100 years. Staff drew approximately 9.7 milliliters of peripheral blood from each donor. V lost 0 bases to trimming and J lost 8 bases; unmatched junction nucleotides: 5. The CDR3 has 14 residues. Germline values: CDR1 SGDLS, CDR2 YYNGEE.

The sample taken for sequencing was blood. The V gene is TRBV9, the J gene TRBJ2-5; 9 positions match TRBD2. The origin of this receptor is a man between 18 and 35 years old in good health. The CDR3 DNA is TGTGCCAGCAGCGTAGATACTAGCGGGTACACCCAGTACTTC. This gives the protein CASSVDTSGYTQYF.